A single sample gave rise to the 23 T cell receptor beta chains below, sequenced in a study of OX40 agonist ivuxolimab in advanced cancers. Data came from immunoSEQ multiplex PCR; TCRdb stores just in-frame clones and leaves some out. This sample yields about 84,000 clones, of which nearly 90% are seen a single time; under 0.25% belongs to the top ten. Specimen: CD4+ or CD8+ T cells sorted from blood, collected in a trial of the OX40 agonist ivuxolimab. Receptors were obtained from an adult with an advanced solid tumor such as melanoma, head and neck, liver or kidney cancer.

The rearrangement links TRBV4-2 to TRBJ1-1; no definite D call. The CDR3 totals 14 residues. Trimming cost V 1 base and J 4 bases, with 10 bases left between them. Looked up from germline, CDR1 is LGHNA and CDR2 is YNFKEQ. The CDR3 DNA is TGTGCCAGCAGCCAAGTTAACTCCGGCACTGAAGCTTTCTTT. Amino acids: CASSQVNSGTEAFF.

The chain recombines TRBV28 with TRBJ2-5; the match to TRBD2 covers 8 bases. Germline V gene lookup returns CDR1 MDHEN and CDR2 SYDVKM. With 5 bases clipped from V and 5 bases from J, the junction kept 10 bases outside the gene matches. The CDR3 length is 15 residues. The DNA of the CDR3 is TGTGCCAGCAGTGTGCTAAGCGGGGGAGGGGAGACCCAGTACTTC. It specifies CASSVLSGGGETQYF.

J is TRBJ2-7 and V is TRBV4-2; tentatively, D is TRBD2 (7 bases). The CDR3 is 16 residues long. The V and J ends lost 5 bases and 4 bases respectively, with 21 bases between them. The germline CDR1 and CDR2 sequences are LGHNA and YNFKEQ. CDR3 in DNA: TGTGCCAGCAGCTCGGGGGGCGGGAGAGTCTCGTACGAGCAGTACTTC. This sequence encodes CASSSGGGRVSYEQYF.

This clone was found a few times. The V gene is TRBV6-4, the J gene TRBJ2-3, with 8 bases that match TRBD2. The J segment lost 0 bases and the V segment lost 2 bases, leaving 4 bases of the junction unmatched. Per the germline V gene, CDR1 is MRHNA and CDR2 is SNTAGT. This CDR3 has 16 amino acids. The CDR3 is CASSDRGGPSTDTQYF. In DNA form, the CDR3 reads TGTGCCAGCAGTGACCGGGGGGGCCCAAGCACAGATACGCAGTATTTT.

This rearrangement joins TRBV18 to TRBJ1-2; unclear D gene. Germline CDR1 is KGHSH and CDR2 is LQKENI. V shed 6 bases and J shed 6 bases, with 14 bases lying between them. The CDR3 runs to 13 residues. The CDR3 DNA is TGTGCCAGCTCCCCTGGACGCCCAGATGGCTACACCTTC. It codes for CASSPGRPDGYTF.

V is TRBV7-2 and J is TRBJ2-5; 8 bases line up with TRBD1. With 5 bases clipped from V and 5 bases from J, the junction kept 7 bases outside the gene matches. The CDR3 has 14 amino acids. Germline V lookup: CDR1 SGHTA, CDR2 FQGNSA. The CDR3 DNA follows: TGTGCCAGCAGCCGGACAGGGCCGATGGAGACCCAGTACTTC. Residues: CASSRTGPMETQYF.

The chain combines TRBV5-1 with TRBJ1-1; 12 bases match TRBD1. With 4 bases clipped from V and 5 bases from J, the junction kept 6 bases outside the gene matches. The CDR3 covers 15 residues. The germline V gene encodes CDR1 SGHRS and CDR2 YFSETQ. The CDR3 reads CASSTRGQGATEAFF. DNA of the CDR3: TGCGCCAGCAGCACCAGGGGACAGGGGGCTACTGAAGCTTTCTTT.

This clone was detected only a few times. The V call is TRBV5-1, the J call TRBJ1-1; 8 nucleotides match TRBD1. Germline V gene sequence: CDR1 SGHRS, CDR2 YFSETQ. This CDR3 region has 15 residues. The trim removed 0 bases at V and 4 bases at J, leaving 5 bases unmatched. The CDR3 spells CASSLDTGGGTEAFF. The CDR3 DNA reads as TGCGCCAGCAGCTTGGATACAGGGGGTGGCACTGAAGCTTTCTTT.

This chain connects TRBV29-1 to TRBJ2-7; 8 positions match TRBD1. The CDR3 has 15 amino acids. CDR1 is SQVTM and CDR2 is ANQGSEA in the germline V gene. The ends lost 4 bases at V and 5 bases at J; junction bases unmatched: 13. CDR3 nucleotide sequence: TGCAGCGTTGTCCCCCGTCTCGACAGGGGCGACGAGCAGTACTTC. It codes for CSVVPRLDRGDEQYF.

This chain uses TRBV19 with TRBJ1-5; the D is unclear. The CDR3 runs to 12 residues. In germline, CDR1 is LNHDA, CDR2 SQIVND (reference sequence). The ends were cut back, 5 bases at V and 4 bases at J, with 6 bases in the middle. CDR3 in DNA: TGTGCCAGTAGTCTGAGGAATCAGCCCCAGCATTTT. Protein product: CASSLRNQPQHF. Looking up the rest from reference TRBV19 and TRBJ1-5 gives the full variable domain: DGGITQSPKYLFRKEGQNVTLSCEQNLNHDAMYWYRQDPGQGLRLIYYSQIVNDFQKGDIAEGYSVSREKKESFPLTVTSAQKNPTAFYLCASSLRNQPQHFGDGTRLSIL.

The CDR3 protein is CASSLTGVTGELFF. The CDR3 DNA sequence: TGTGCCAGCAGCTTGACAGGGGTCACCGGGGAGCTGTTTTTT. This rearrangement joins TRBV7-9 to TRBJ2-2, with 8 bases fitting TRBD1. Trimming took 3 bases from V and 4 from J; bases not matched to a gene: 1. This CDR3 is built from 14 residues. Germline assignment: CDR1 SEHNR and CDR2 FQNEAQ (reference sequence).

This sequence joins TRBV10-2 and TRBJ1-3, with 7 positions matching TRBD1. The germline gives CDR1 WSHSY, CDR2 SAAADI. Trimming at V came to 0 bases and at J to 5 bases, leaving 7 bases not matched to a gene. The CDR3 length is 16 residues. The CDR3 DNA reads TGCGCCAGCAGTGAGTCTTTCGGGACAGTACGAAACACCATATATTTT. Its protein is CASSESFGTVRNTIYF.

This clone turned up a few times. The chain couples TRBV5-3 to TRBJ2-1; the match to TRBD2 covers 14 bases. TRBV5-3 is marked as an open reading frame, function uncertain. The J segment lost 4 bases and the V segment lost 3 bases, leaving 15 bases of the junction unmatched. The CDR3 sequence is 20 residues long. The chain's CDR3 is CARSSLGTSGRMIGYNEQFF. The CDR3 DNA is TGTGCCAGAAGCTCCTTAGGGACTAGCGGGAGAATGATTGGATACAATGAGCAGTTCTTC.

The chain combines TRBV7-3 with TRBJ2-1; 7 nucleotides align to TRBD2. Germline V gene data show CDR1 as SGHTA and CDR2 as FQGTGA. The CDR3 extends over 17 amino acids. V lost 0 bases, J lost 7 bases, and 12 bases stayed unmatched. In DNA form, the CDR3 reads TGTGCCAGCAGCTTAACCCCCCTGGGCGGGAGCCGAAATGAGCAGTTCTTC. This encodes CASSLTPLGGSRNEQFF. The variable domain in full, completed from reference TRBV7-3 and TRBJ2-1, reads GAGVSQTPSNKVTEKGKYVELRCDPISGHTALYWYRQSLGQGPEFLIYFQGTGAADDSGLPNDRFFAVRPEGSVSTLKIQRTERGDSAVYLCASSLTPLGGSRNEQFFGPGTRLTVL.

The J gene is TRBJ1-2, the V gene TRBV7-9; 11 nucleotides align to TRBD1. Germline CDR1 and CDR2: SEHNR and FQNEAQ (reference sequence). The CDR3 length is 19 residues. After removal of 6 bases from V and 4 bases from J, the junction contained 19 bases not matched to a gene. As DNA, the CDR3 is TGTGCCAGCAGTTTACCCCATTCCGGGACAGGGGGGCATGCCTATGGCTACACCTTC. Translation: CASSLPHSGTGGHAYGYTF.

This sequence joins TRBV7-8 and TRBJ1-4, with TRBD1 matching 7 bases. Germline-derived CDR1 and CDR2 are SGHVS and FQNEAQ. The CDR3 extends over 15 amino acids. J gave up 8 bases and V 5 bases, and 11 bases lay outside the gene matches. The CDR3 bases are TGTGCCAGCAGCCCGCTCAGACAGGGTAACGAAAAACTGTTTTTT. Translation: CASSPLRQGNEKLFF.

The V gene is TRBV4-2, the J gene TRBJ1-2; TRBD1 matches 7 bases. There are 16 residues in the CDR3. V gave up 1 base and J gave up 8 bases; unmatched junction bases: 13. Germline loops: CDR1 LGHNA, CDR2 YNFKEQ. This CDR3 is CASSQAPTGLEGGYTF. The CDR3 DNA is TGTGCCAGCAGCCAAGCACCGACAGGGCTGGAAGGAGGCTACACCTTC.

V gene TRBV5-3 combines with J gene TRBJ1-2; no clear D gene. TRBV5-3 is an ORF, and what it does is uncertain. The CDR3 is made up of 16 amino acids. V dropped 4 bases and J dropped 3 bases, with 19 bases sitting between them. This CDR3 is CARSALHTACHYGYTF. The CDR3 DNA reads as TGTGCCAGAAGCGCCTTACATACGGCCTGCCACTATGGCTACACCTTC.

The chain carries TRBV5-1 and TRBJ2-5; 9 positions match TRBD1. CDR3 length: 14 amino acids. CDR1 and CDR2 from the germline V gene are SGHRS and YFSETQ. J gave up 2 bases and V 7 bases, and 6 bases lay outside the gene matches. CDR3 DNA: TGCGCCAGCGGGGACAGGGCCGTACAAGAGACCCAGTACTTC. This sequence encodes CASGDRAVQETQYF. The full variable domain, in which reference TRBV5-1 and TRBJ2-5 provide the parts outside the CDR3, is KAGVTQTPRYLIKTRGQQVTLSCSPISGHRSVSWYQQTPGQGLQFLFEYFSETQRNKGNFPGRFSGRQFSNSRSEMNVSTLELGDSALYLCASGDRAVQETQYFGPGTRLLVL.

This clone showed up just once. The chain has TRBV6-4 and TRBJ2-3, with D possibly TRBD1 on 5 matching bases. The germline CDR1 and CDR2 sequences are MRHNA and SNTAGT. The V gene lost 6 bases and the J gene lost 0 bases, with 13 bases spanning the gap. CDR3 length equals 15 residues. CDR3 sequence: CASSYGHASTDTQYF. The DNA for the CDR3 is TGTGCCAGCAGCTACGGACACGCAAGCACAGATACGCAGTATTTT.

This clone has just one count. The J gene is TRBJ1-4, the V gene TRBV23-1; TRBD1 aligns across 7 bases. TRBV23-1 is assigned to the ORF class and has an uncertain function. Trimming took 7 bases from V and 3 from J; bases not matched to a gene: 14. This CDR3 comprises 17 residues. CDR3 sequence: CASTLRGRGAANEKLFF. Written as DNA, the CDR3 is TGCGCCAGCACCCTTCGGGGCAGGGGGGCGGCTAATGAAAAACTGTTTTTT.

In its sample, this clone was seen once. The chain carries TRBV7-2 and TRBJ2-2, with D possibly being TRBD1 or TRBD2 (5 bases each). The CDR3 extends over 14 amino acids. The V gene's germline CDR1 is SGHTA and CDR2 FQGNSA. V was trimmed by 5 bases and J by 6 bases, leaving 13 bases between them. CDR3 loop: CASSPNLGAGELFF. CDR3 DNA sequence: TGTGCCAGCAGCCCAAACCTGGGGGCCGGGGAGCTGTTTTTT.

The chain links TRBV21-1 to TRBJ2-7; TRBD2 is the table's D call, not checked against the DNA. TRBV21-1 has pseudogene status. The CDR3 loop spans 15 amino acids. This CDR3 reads CASSLSERRDYEQYV. The DNA of the CDR3 is TGTGCCAGCAGTCTCTCCGAGCGGCGGGACTACGAGCAGTACGTC.